This T cell receptor beta chain comes out of a study of blood T cell repertoires in COVID-19. Study in general: The samples span acute and convalescent COVID-19 from the United States, Italy and Spain. The cDNA or gDNA used as material had been derived from T cells, B-cell-depleted T cells, or PBMCs.

Original data processing: Researchers report that nucleated cell counts were estimated from reference gene primer amplification. This table comes from immunoSEQ multiplex PCR, and its TCRdb copy is limited to in-frame clones, with some not included. From that table come the V and J calls and clone size; the DNA was used to work out D and trimming. Here the sample spans roughly 110,000 clones, 71% being singletons. There are 15 residues in the CDR3. V shed 3 bases, J shed 5 bases, and the junction held 9 bases outside the gene matches. CDR1 and CDR2 (germline): MGHRA, YSYEKL. The rearrangement joins TRBV4-1 to TRBJ1-1; 7 bases are a match to TRBD1. This clonotype originated in a human donor with acute or convalescent COVID-19. The donor label of this sample is uncertain. Sequencing used peripheral blood. The DNA for the CDR3 is TGCGCCAGCAGCCAGGACCCAGGGGGATGGACTGAAGCTTTCTTT. This gives the protein CASSQDPGGWTEAFF.